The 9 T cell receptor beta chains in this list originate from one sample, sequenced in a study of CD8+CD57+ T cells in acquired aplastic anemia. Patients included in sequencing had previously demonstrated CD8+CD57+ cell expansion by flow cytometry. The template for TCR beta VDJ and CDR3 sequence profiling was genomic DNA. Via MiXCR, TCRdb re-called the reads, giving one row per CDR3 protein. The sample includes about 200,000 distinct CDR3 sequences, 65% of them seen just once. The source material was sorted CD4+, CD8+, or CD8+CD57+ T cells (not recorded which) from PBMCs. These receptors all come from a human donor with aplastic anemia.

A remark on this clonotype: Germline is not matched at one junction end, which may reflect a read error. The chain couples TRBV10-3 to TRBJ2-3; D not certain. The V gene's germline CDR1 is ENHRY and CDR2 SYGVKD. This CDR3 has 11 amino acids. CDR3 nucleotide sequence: TGTGCCACCAGTTTGGGAGATACGCAGTATTTT. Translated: CATSLGDTQYF.

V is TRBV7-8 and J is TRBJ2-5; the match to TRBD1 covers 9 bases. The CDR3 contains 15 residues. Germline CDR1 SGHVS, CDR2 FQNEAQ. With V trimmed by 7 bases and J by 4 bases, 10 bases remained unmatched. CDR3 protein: CASNNWDRVGETQYF. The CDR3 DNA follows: TGTGCCAGCAATAATTGGGACAGGGTTGGAGAGACCCAGTACTTC.

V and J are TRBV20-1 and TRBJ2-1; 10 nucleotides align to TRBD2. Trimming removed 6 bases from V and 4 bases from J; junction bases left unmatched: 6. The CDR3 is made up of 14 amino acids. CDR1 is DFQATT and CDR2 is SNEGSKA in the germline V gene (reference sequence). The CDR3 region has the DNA TGCAGTGCCAATAGCGGGAGGAATTACAATGAGCAGTTCTTC. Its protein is CSANSGRNYNEQFF.

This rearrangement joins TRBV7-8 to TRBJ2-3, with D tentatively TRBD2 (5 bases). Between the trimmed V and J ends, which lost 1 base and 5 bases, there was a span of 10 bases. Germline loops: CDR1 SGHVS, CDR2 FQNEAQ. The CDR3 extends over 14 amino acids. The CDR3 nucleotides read TGTGCCAGCAGCTTAGTTGAGGGCCGAGATACGCAGTATTTT. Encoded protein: CASSLVEGRDTQYF.

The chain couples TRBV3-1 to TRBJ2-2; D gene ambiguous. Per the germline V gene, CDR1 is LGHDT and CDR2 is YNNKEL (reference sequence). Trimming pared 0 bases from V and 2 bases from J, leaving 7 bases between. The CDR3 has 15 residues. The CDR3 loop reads CASSQEGFNTGELFF. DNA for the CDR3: TGTGCCAGCAGCCAAGAAGGGTTTAACACCGGGGAGCTGTTTTTT. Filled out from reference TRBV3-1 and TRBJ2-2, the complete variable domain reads DTAVSQTPKYLVTQMGNDKSIKCEQNLGHDTMYWYKQDSKKFLKIMFSYNNKELIINETVPNRFSPKSPDKAHLNLHINSLELGDSAVYFCASSQEGFNTGELFFGEGSRLTVL.

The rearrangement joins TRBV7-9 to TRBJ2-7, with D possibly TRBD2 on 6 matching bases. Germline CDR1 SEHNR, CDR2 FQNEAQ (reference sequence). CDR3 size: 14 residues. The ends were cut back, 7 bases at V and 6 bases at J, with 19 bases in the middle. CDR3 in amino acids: CASTPDGGSGEQYF. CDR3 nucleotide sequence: TGTGCCAGCACCCCCGACGGGGGTTCGGGCGAGCAGTACTTC. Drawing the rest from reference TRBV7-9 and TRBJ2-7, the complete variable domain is DTGVSQNPRHKITKRGQNVTFRCDPISEHNRLYWYRQTLGQGPEFLTYFQNEAQLEKSRLLSDRFSAERPKGSFSTLEIQRTEQGDSAMYLCASTPDGGSGEQYFGPGTRLTVT.

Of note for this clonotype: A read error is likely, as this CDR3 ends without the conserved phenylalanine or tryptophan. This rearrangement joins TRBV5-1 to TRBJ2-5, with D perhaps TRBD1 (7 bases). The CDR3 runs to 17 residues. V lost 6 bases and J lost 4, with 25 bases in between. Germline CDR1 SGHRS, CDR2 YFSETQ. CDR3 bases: TGCGCCAGCAAGGAGGGGGCGGTGGCAGGGGCTAGAGAGACCCAGTACTCC. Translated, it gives CASKEGAVAGARETQYS.

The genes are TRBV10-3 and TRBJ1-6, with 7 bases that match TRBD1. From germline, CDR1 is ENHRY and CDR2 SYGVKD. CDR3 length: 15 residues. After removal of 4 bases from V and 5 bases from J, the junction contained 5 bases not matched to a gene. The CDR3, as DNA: TGTGCCATCAGTGGACAGGGATACGATAATTCACCCCTCCACTTT. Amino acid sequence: CAISGQGYDNSPLHF.

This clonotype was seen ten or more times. CDR3 DNA sequence: TGCAGCGTTGGTGAAGGGGGCTACGAGCAGTACTTC. It specifies CSVGEGGYEQYF. The genes are TRBV29-1 and TRBJ2-7, with D tentatively TRBD1 (6 bases). The germline V gene encodes CDR1 SQVTM and CDR2 ANQGSEA. V was clipped by 4 bases and J by 3 bases, with 10 bases between them. CDR3 length: 12 residues.